Listed below are T cell receptor beta chains from one sample, sequenced in a study of T cells in Graves' hyperthyroidism and ophthalmopathy. Each CDR3 protein gets one entry after TCRdb re-called the multiplex PCR reads with MiXCR. The repertoire has approximately 570,000 distinct CDR3 sequences, just under 20% of them found once; the top ten carry over 45%. Source material: blood. These receptors were obtained from a man aged 35 to 55 with Graves' ophthalmopathy. The CDR3 runs from the conserved cysteine through the conserved F or W. The D gene is left open where the match is weak. The listing skips clone size in some rows; elsewhere it reads once, few, many or a size class.

D gene | J gene | clone size | V gene | CDR3 protein | CDR3 DNA
. | TRBJ1-5 | . | TRBV10-3 | CAIGGSNQPQHF | TGTGCCATCGGGGGAAGCAATCAGCCCCAGCATTTT
TRBD1 | TRBJ1-2 | few | TRBV20-1 | CSASRDRATNYGYTF | TGCAGTGCTAGCCGCGACAGGGCTACTAACTATGGCTACACCTTC
TRBD2 | TRBJ2-1 | many | TRBV7-2 | CASSLAGTSAYNEQFF | TGTGCCAGCAGCTTGGCCGGGACTAGCGCTTACAATGAGCAGTTCTTC
TRBD1 | TRBJ1-2 | . | TRBV10-3 | CAISGTRDSRNYGYTF | TGCGCCATCAGCGGAACAAGGGACAGTCGGAACTATGGCTACACCTTC
TRBD1 | TRBJ2-1 | . | TRBV5-1 | CASSPRPGQGNEQFF | TGCGCCAGCAGCCCCCGACCGGGACAGGGCAATGAGCAGTTCTTC
. | TRBJ2-2 | . | TRBV10-3 | CAIKGTVERAAGELFF | TGTGCCATCAAGGGAACGGTAGAGCGGGCCGCCGGGGAGCTGTTTTTT
. | TRBJ2-1 | few | TRBV30 | CAWSRDTKQFF | TGTGCCTGGAGCCGGGACACTAAGCAGTTCTTC
. | TRBJ1-6 | many | TRBV28 | CASERGGRYNSPLHF | TGTGCCAGCGAGCGGGGGGGGCGTTATAATTCACCCCTCCACTTT
TRBD2 | TRBJ2-6 | . | TRBV6-2/TRBV6-3 | CASSLWGEGPGANVLTF | TGTGCCAGCAGCCTCTGGGGGGAGGGCCCTGGGGCCAACGTCCTGACTTTC
. | TRBJ2-7 | . | TRBV18 | CASSWPGANSYEQYF | TGTGCCAGCTCATGGCCGGGGGCAAACTCCTACGAGCAGTACTTC
. | TRBJ1-3 | many | TRBV28 | CASRVQFSGNTIYF | TGTGCCAGCAGGGTACAGTTCTCTGGAAACACCATATATTTT
TRBD1 | TRBJ2-1 | . | TRBV9 | CASSVGTGGLLYNEQFF | TGTGCCAGCAGCGTAGGGACAGGGGGTTTACTCTACAATGAGCAGTTCTTC
. | TRBJ1-4 | . | TRBV27 | CASSRGATGNEKLFF | TGTGCCAGCAGTCGCGGGGCTACCGGGAATGAAAAACTGTTTTTT
. | TRBJ2-3 | many | TRBV28 | CATNTGDTQYF | TGTGCCACCAACACGGGGGATACGCAGTATTTT
TRBD2 | TRBJ2-3 | many | TRBV27 | CASSSRTSGRDTQYF | TGTGCCAGCAGTTCCAGGACTAGCGGGAGAGATACGCAGTATTTT
. | TRBJ2-1 | . | TRBV7-2 | CASSLERYNEQFF | TGTGCCAGCAGCTTAGAACGATACAATGAGCAGTTCTTC
. | TRBJ2-5 | . | TRBV18 | CASGIGRGYQETQYF | TGTGCCAGTGGGATTGGAAGGGGCTACCAAGAGACCCAGTACTTC
TRBD1 | TRBJ2-2 | . | TRBV6-2/TRBV6-3 | CASSYDRANVRNTGELFF | TGTGCCAGCAGTTATGACAGGGCGAATGTCCGGAACACCGGGGAGCTGTTTTTT
. | TRBJ2-5 | many | TRBV28 | CASSSDIKETQYF | TGTGCCAGCAGTTCCGATATCAAAGAGACCCAGTACTTC
. | TRBJ1-1 | . | TRBV19 | CASSAWGAEAFF | TGTGCCAGTAGCGCGTGGGGGGCTGAAGCTTTCTTT
TRBD2 | TRBJ2-3 | few | TRBV20-1 | CSAPPRGGEDTQYF | TGCAGTGCCCCGCCCCGGGGAGGGGAAGATACGCAGTATTTT
TRBD2 | TRBJ2-1 | few | TRBV28 | CASSFTLSGTSGGYEQFF | TGTGCCAGCAGTTTCACTTTATCCGGGACTAGCGGAGGCTACGAGCAGTTCTTC
TRBD2 | TRBJ2-7 | . | TRBV11-2 | CASSPLAGGPNSYEQYF | TGTGCCAGCTCACCTCTGGCGGGGGGCCCAAATAGCTACGAGCAGTACTTC
TRBD1 | TRBJ2-5 | many | TRBV2 | CASGEQGTGETQYF | TGTGCCAGCGGGGAACAGGGGACGGGAGAGACCCAGTACTTC
TRBD2 | TRBJ2-1 | many | TRBV6-2/TRBV6-3 | CASNGRGDNEQFF | TGTGCCAGCAACGGGAGGGGAGACAATGAGCAGTTCTTC
. | TRBJ1-2 | few | TRBV10-3 | CAISESLNGYTF | TGTGCCATCAGTGAGAGTTTGAATGGCTACACCTTC
TRBD2 | TRBJ2-3 | many | TRBV20-1 | CSAGQLAEDTQYF | TGCAGTGCTGGACAACTAGCGGAGGATACGCAGTATTTT
. | TRBJ2-3 | . | TRBV19 | CASSNKRDTQYF | TGTGCCAGTAGTAACAAGAGGGATACGCAGTATTTT
. | TRBJ2-1 | . | TRBV2 | CASLRRPINEQFF | TGTGCCAGTCTACGACGGCCCATCAATGAGCAGTTCTTC
. | TRBJ1-6 | . | TRBV18 | CASSPPEGSRAINSPLHF | TGTGCCAGCTCACCACCGGAGGGGAGCAGGGCGATTAATTCACCCCTCCACTTT
. | TRBJ2-7 | few | TRBV6-2/TRBV6-3 | CASNGRSSYEQYF | TGTGCCAGCAATGGCAGGAGCTCCTACGAGCAGTACTTC
TRBD2 | TRBJ2-3 | . | TRBV10-3 | CAISLTSGSADTQYF | TGTGCCATCAGCCTGACTAGCGGGAGCGCAGATACGCAGTATTTT
. | TRBJ2-3 | many | TRBV7-2 | CASSLRREPDTQYF | TGTGCCAGCAGCTTAAGGCGGGAACCAGATACGCAGTATTTT
TRBD2 | TRBJ2-5 | many | TRBV30 | CAWKHTWTSVETQYF | TGTGCCTGGAAACACACGTGGACTAGCGTGGAGACCCAGTACTTC
. | TRBJ2-1 | many | TRBV7-2 | CASSLMAYNEQFF | TGTGCCAGCAGCTTAATGGCCTACAATGAGCAGTTCTTC
. | TRBJ1-1 | few | TRBV30 | CAWSVHAGVSITEAFF | TGTGCCTGGAGTGTACACGCAGGGGTCTCGATCACTGAAGCTTTCTTT
. | TRBJ2-1 | few | TRBV24-1 | CATSDRRDYNEQFF | TGTGCCACCAGTGATCGAAGGGACTACAATGAGCAGTTCTTC
. | TRBJ1-2 | few | TRBV12-3/TRBV12-4 | CASSLGNNGYTF | TGTGCCAGCAGTTTGGGGAATAATGGCTACACCTTC
. | TRBJ2-2 | few | TRBV15 | CATSRDLSRGELFF | TGTGCCACCAGCAGAGATCTTAGTCGGGGGGAGCTGTTTTTT
TRBD2 | TRBJ2-7 | few | TRBV20-1 | CSARSGGGGAYEQYF | TGCAGTGCTAGATCTGGCGGCGGGGGGGCTTACGAGCAGTACTTC
. | TRBJ2-2 | many | TRBV6-1 | CASSYNARGANTGELFF | TGTGCCAGCAGTTACAACGCGAGGGGCGCGAACACCGGGGAGCTGTTTTTT
. | TRBJ1-2 | . | TRBV27 | CASGRQRDGYTF | TGTGCCAGCGGTCGACAGCGAGATGGCTACACCTTC
. | TRBJ2-2 | . | TRBV11-2 | CASSTLKTNTGELFF | TGTGCCAGCAGCACCTTAAAAACGAACACCGGGGAGCTGTTTTTT
. | TRBJ1-5 | few | TRBV19 | CASRQITSNQPQHF | TGTGCCAGTCGACAGATAACTAGCAATCAGCCCCAGCATTTT
TRBD2 | TRBJ2-7 | . | TRBV27 | CASSFAGVGYEQYF | TGTGCCAGCAGTTTTGCGGGAGTTGGCTACGAGCAGTACTTC
. | TRBJ2-3 | . | TRBV6-2/TRBV6-3 | CASSYNGDTQYF | TGTGCCAGCAGTTACAATGGAGATACGCAGTATTTT
TRBD2 | TRBJ2-5 | . | TRBV4-3 | CASSQGLREGPQYF | TGCGCCAGCAGCCAAGGCCTGCGGGAGGGGCCCCAGTACTTC
. | TRBJ2-1 | . | TRBV7-2 | CASSSRRGYNEQFF | TGTGCCAGCAGCTCCCGACGGGGATACAATGAGCAGTTCTTC
TRBD2 | TRBJ2-7 | many | TRBV7-2 | CASSPPGLAGTYEQYF | TGTGCCAGCAGCCCCCCGGGACTAGCGGGAACCTACGAGCAGTACTTC
. | TRBJ1-1 | few | TRBV19 | CATSGIVNTEAFF | TGTGCCACTTCGGGCATAGTGAACACTGAAGCTTTCTTT
TRBD1 | TRBJ2-1 | . | TRBV4-1 | CASSQIRTGMNEQFF | TGCGCCAGCAGCCAGATCCGGACAGGTATGAATGAGCAGTTCTTC
TRBD2 | TRBJ2-1 | few | TRBV6-2/TRBV6-3 | CASSYAPFFTGSGSGNEQFF | TGTGCCAGCAGTTACGCACCATTCTTCACGGGTAGCGGGAGCGGAAATGAGCAGTTCTTC
. | TRBJ2-1 | many | TRBV11-2 | CASSPFGGGAEGNEQFF | TGTGCCAGCAGCCCCTTCGGAGGGGGGGCCGAGGGGAATGAGCAGTTCTTC